The 17 T cell receptor beta chains below all came from one sample that was sequenced in a study of OX40 agonist ivuxolimab in advanced cancers. Clones were read by immunoSEQ multiplex PCR, and TCRdb kept only the in-frame ones, dropping some. The sample carries roughly 90,000 clones, 91% recorded once. The sequencing used CD4+ or CD8+ T cells sorted from blood, collected in a trial of the OX40 agonist ivuxolimab. These receptors were taken from an adult with an advanced solid tumor such as melanoma, head and neck, liver or kidney cancer.

J is TRBJ2-5 and V is TRBV2; 12 nucleotides agree with TRBD1. The J call may be incorrect, as the DNA end agrees better with TRBJ2-7. CDR1 and CDR2 (germline): SNHLY, FYNNEI. The CDR3 runs to 14 residues. The CDR3 DNA reads as TGTGCCAGCAGTCCCGGGACAGGGGGCGTCGAGCAGTACTTC. This gives the protein CASSPGTGGVEQYF.

The chain carries TRBV5-1 and TRBJ2-7; D might be TRBD1 (5 bases). The ends were cut back, 4 bases at V and 2 bases at J, with 10 bases in the middle. The germline gives CDR1 SGHRS, CDR2 YFSETQ. The CDR3 length is 13 residues. The CDR3 reads CASSPYRPYEQYF. Here the CDR3 DNA reads TGCGCCAGCAGCCCCTACAGGCCCTACGAGCAGTACTTC.

V and J are TRBV27 and TRBJ1-2; no clear D. V lost 1 base and J lost 7, with 10 bases in between. The CDR3 is 13 amino acids. Germline assignment: CDR1 MNHEY and CDR2 SMNVEV (reference sequence). CDR3 sequence (DNA): TGTGCCAGCAGTTTATGGTCAGGAGCTGGCTACACCTTC. Its protein product is CASSLWSGAGYTF.

The rearrangement uses TRBV5-6 and TRBJ1-1, with D possibly TRBD1 on 5 matching bases. Looked up from germline, CDR1 is SGHDT and CDR2 is YYEEEE. CDR3 length equals 15 residues. The V gene lost 2 bases and the J gene lost 0 bases, with 11 bases spanning the gap. In nucleotides, the CDR3 is TGTGCCAGCAGCTTCCGACAGCACATGAACACTGAAGCTTTCTTT. It is translated as CASSFRQHMNTEAFF.

The J gene is TRBJ2-1, the V gene TRBV9; D is perhaps TRBD2 (6 bases). Germline lookup yields CDR1 SGDLS and CDR2 YYNGEE. V lost 4 bases to trimming and J lost 9 bases, with 14 bases between them. The CDR3 consists of 13 residues. The CDR3: CASSPVTRGEQFF. DNA for the CDR3: TGTGCCAGCAGCCCTGTGACTAGAGGTGAGCAGTTCTTC.

The CDR3 coding sequence is TGTGCCAGCAGGAAGGGACTAGCGGAGTCCAATGAGCAGTTCTTC. It codes for CASRKGLAESNEQFF. V gene TRBV2 combines with J gene TRBJ2-1, with 11 bases identical to TRBD2. The CDR3 sequence is 15 residues long. Germline loops: CDR1 SNHLY, CDR2 FYNNEI. The ends lost 6 bases at V and 6 bases at J; junction bases unmatched: 7.

This sequence joins TRBV6-1 and TRBJ2-5; 8 nucleotides agree with TRBD2. The J call may be incorrect, as the DNA end agrees better with TRBJ2-7. This CDR3 comprises 15 residues. The V gene's germline CDR1 is MNHNS and CDR2 SASEGT. As DNA, the CDR3 is TGTGCCAGCAGAACCTTGACTAGCGCGGCCTACGAGCAGTACTTC. Translation: CASRTLTSAAYEQYF.

The gene calls are TRBV29-1 and TRBJ2-7; 9 nucleotides agree with TRBD1. Germline CDR1 SQVTM, CDR2 ANQGSEA. The CDR3 length is 13 residues. The ends lost 4 bases at V and 7 bases at J; junction bases unmatched: 8. The CDR3 DNA is TGCAGCGTTGGTGGGACAGGGTCAGGGGAGCAGTACTTC. As protein: CSVGGTGSGEQYF.

Points on this clone: An end of the junction does not agree with germline; a read error may underlie this. This chain's CDR3 is CASSAGTGLFF. CDR3 nucleotide sequence: TGTGCTAGCAGCGCCGGGACAGGGCTGTTCTTC. V gene TRBV7-7 combines with J gene TRBJ2-1, with 9 bases lining up with TRBD1. CDR3 size: 11 residues. Per germline, CDR1 SSHAT and CDR2 FNYEAQ (reference sequence). The full variable domain, with the rest looked up from reference TRBV7-7 and TRBJ2-1, is GAGVSQSPRYKVTKRGQDVTLRCDPISSHATLYWYQQALGQGPEFLTYFNYEAQPDKSGLPSDRFSAERPEGSISTLTIQRTEQRDSAMYRCASSAGTGLFFGPGTRLTVL.

The CDR3 sequence: CASSLTSDLSTDTQYF. CDR3 DNA: TGTGCCAGCAGCTTAACCAGCGACCTAAGCACAGATACGCAGTATTTT. The V and J genes are TRBV5-4 and TRBJ2-3; no firm D call. In germline, CDR1 is SGHNT, CDR2 YYREEE (reference sequence). The V end lost 2 bases, the J end lost 0 bases, and 13 bases lay between the germline ends. The CDR3 is made up of 16 amino acids. The full variable domain, in which reference TRBV5-4 and TRBJ2-3 provide the parts outside the CDR3, is ETGVTQSPTHLIKTRGQQVTLRCSSQSGHNTVSWYQQALGQGPQFIFQYYREEENGRGNFPPRFSGLQFPNYSSELNVNALELDDSALYLCASSLTSDLSTDTQYFGPGTRLTVL.

V and J are TRBV10-3 and TRBJ2-7; D not resolved. CDR3 size: 13 residues. V lost 2 bases and J 6 bases, leaving 11 bases between the germline ends. Per the germline V gene, CDR1 is ENHRY and CDR2 is SYGVKD. The CDR3 nucleotides read TGTGCCATCAGTGAGAGCGCGTGGTCCGAGCAGTACTTC. Translation: CAISESAWSEQYF.

The rearrangement joins TRBV6-1 to TRBJ2-1; possible D gene TRBD2, 5 bases. Germline V lookup: CDR1 MNHNS, CDR2 SASEGT. The V gene lost 3 bases and the J gene lost 9 bases, with 9 bases spanning the gap. The CDR3 consists of 12 residues. This chain's CDR3 is CASSDYAGEQFF. The CDR3 nucleotides read TGTGCCAGCAGTGACTATGCGGGTGAGCAGTTCTTC.

V gene TRBV19 combines with J gene TRBJ2-7; a weak D match, TRBD1 (5 bases). Trimming stripped 2 bases from V and 4 bases from J, with 9 bases between. Per the germline V gene, CDR1 is LNHDA and CDR2 is SQIVND (reference sequence). The CDR3 loop spans 13 amino acids. CDR3 DNA sequence: TGTGCCAGTAGTATATTTAGGGGATACGAGCAGTACTTC. It specifies CASSIFRGYEQYF. Full variable domain (outside the CDR3, taken from reference TRBV19 and TRBJ2-7): DGGITQSPKYLFRKEGQNVTLSCEQNLNHDAMYWYRQDPGQGLRLIYYSQIVNDFQKGDIAEGYSVSREKKESFPLTVTSAQKNPTAFYLCASSIFRGYEQYFGPGTRLTVT.

Here the CDR3 reads CASSPRTSGRPRYNEQFF. The CDR3, as DNA: TGTGCCAGCAGTCCCCGGACTAGCGGGAGACCTCGCTACAATGAGCAGTTCTTC. This chain connects TRBV27 to TRBJ2-1, with 13 bases identical to TRBD2. This CDR3 is 18 amino acids long. The germline V gene encodes CDR1 MNHEY and CDR2 SMNVEV (reference sequence). V lost 5 bases, J lost 3 bases, and 10 bases stayed unmatched.

The chain is built from TRBV10-3 and TRBJ2-2, with a weak D call TRBD1 (5 bases). CDR1 and CDR2 (germline): ENHRY, SYGVKD. V lost 0 bases, J lost 8 bases, and 13 bases lay in between. The CDR3 totals 15 residues. The CDR3 region has the DNA TGTGCCATCAGTGAGTCGCTACAGGTGCGAGGGGAGCTGTTTTTT. Amino acid sequence: CAISESLQVRGELFF.

The chain links TRBV29-1 to TRBJ2-5, with 9 bases fitting TRBD1. This CDR3 has 16 residues. V lost 5 bases, J lost 4 bases, and 14 bases stayed unmatched. Per germline, CDR1 SQVTM and CDR2 ANQGSEA. CDR3: CSVPYPGQGLRETQYF. CDR3 DNA sequence: TGCAGCGTTCCATACCCTGGACAGGGGTTGCGAGAGACCCAGTACTTC.

The rearrangement links TRBV6-5 to TRBJ1-1; the D is unclear. V dropped 0 bases and J dropped 6 bases, with 11 bases sitting between them. The CDR3 sequence is 14 residues long. Germline V gene lookup returns CDR1 MNHEY and CDR2 SVGAGI. CDR3 sequence: CASSYSALLAEAFF. CDR3 coding DNA: TGTGCCAGCAGTTACTCTGCCCTTCTGGCTGAAGCTTTCTTT.